The 14 T cell receptor beta chains in this list originate from one sample, sequenced in a study of regulatory T cells in long-lasting Graves disease. Noted time point: persistent/refractory GD, antithyroid drugs over 5 years with positive TRAb. PBMCs provided the RNA from which the TCR library was made. Relying on iRepertoire HTBI primers and Arm-PCR of CDR3 regions, the team built TCR beta libraries. TCRdb re-called the multiplex PCR reads through MiXCR, storing one row per CDR3 protein. The data hold 450,000 or so distinct CDR3 sequences, with about 22% observed a single time. The sample was peripheral blood mononuclear cells (PBMCs), taken when the disease was refractory, from a patient treated with antithyroid drugs. The receptors originated from a female donor with Graves disease.

This clonotype occurred many times. J is TRBJ2-5 and V is TRBV7-9; a possible D gene is TRBD2 (5 bases). Germline loops: CDR1 SEHNR, CDR2 FQNEAQ (reference sequence). Trimming left V 6 bases short and J 0 bases short, with 14 bases between. The CDR3 totals 15 residues. The CDR3 nucleotides are TGTGCCAGCAGAGCTACGGGATACCACCAAGAGACCCAGTACTTC. It translates to CASRATGYHQETQYF.

The chain joins TRBV28 to TRBJ2-6; the match to TRBD1 covers 9 bases. Germline V gene sequence: CDR1 MDHEN, CDR2 SYDVKM. The V and J ends lost 4 bases and 0 bases, in that order; junction bases with no gene match: 25. This CDR3 comprises 24 residues. The CDR3 is CASSSYITGDRVGPKLSGANVLTF. As DNA, the CDR3 is TGTGCCAGCAGTTCCTATATAACCGGGGACAGGGTTGGCCCTAAACTCTCTGGGGCCAACGTCCTGACTTTC.

There are many counts of this clonotype. V and J are TRBV5-1 and TRBJ2-7; D unclear. Between the trimmed V and J ends, which lost 0 bases and 3 bases, there was a span of 7 bases. CDR1 is SGHRS and CDR2 is YFSETQ in the germline V gene. The CDR3 is 13 amino acids. The CDR3 nucleotides are TGCGCCAGCAGCTTGGCGGATCTCTACGAGCAGTACTTC. It translates to CASSLADLYEQYF. The complete variable domain, with remaining parts taken from reference TRBV5-1 and TRBJ2-7, reads KAGVTQTPRYLIKTRGQQVTLSCSPISGHRSVSWYQQTPGQGLQFLFEYFSETQRNKGNFPGRFSGRQFSNSRSEMNVSTLELGDSALYLCASSLADLYEQYFGPGTRLTVT.

This clonotype has at least ten counts. The chain uses TRBV7-2 and TRBJ2-5; the D gene is possibly TRBD1 (6 bases). Trimming took 0 bases from V and 1 from J, leaving 12 bases between them. The CDR3 consists of 16 residues. Per the germline V gene, CDR1 is SGHTA and CDR2 is FQGNSA. The CDR3 region has the DNA TGTGCCAGCAGCTTAGCGCTTCAAGGGGGCCAAGAGACCCAGTACTTC. Its translation is CASSLALQGGQETQYF.

Only one count was recorded for this clonotype. V usage is TRBV6-9 and J usage is TRBJ1-5; tentatively, D is TRBD1 (5 bases). The CDR3 consists of 19 residues. Germline V gene sequence: CDR1 MNHGY, CDR2 SVAAGI. The V and J ends lost 3 bases and 1 base respectively, with 22 bases between them. CDR3: CASSYFLAAGQRSNQPQHF. CDR3 nucleotide sequence: TGTGCCAGCAGTTACTTCTTAGCCGCAGGGCAGAGGAGCAATCAGCCCCAGCATTTT.

Many counts were recorded for this clonotype. V usage is TRBV10-3 and J usage is TRBJ2-5; 9 positions agree with TRBD2. The V gene's germline CDR1 is ENHRY and CDR2 SYGVKD. Losses at the gene ends were 3 bases for V and 2 bases for J; bases not matched to a gene: 4. The CDR3 is made up of 15 amino acids. CDR3: CAISEPGLAQETQYF. In DNA, the CDR3 is TGTGCCATCAGTGAACCGGGACTAGCACAAGAGACCCAGTACTTC.

This clonotype was seen a few times. This sequence joins TRBV5-1 and TRBJ2-4, with 8 bases matching TRBD1. CDR3 length: 15 residues. The germline CDR1 and CDR2 sequences are SGHRS and YFSETQ. V shed 0 bases and J 7 bases; nucleotides not matched to a gene: 6. The CDR3 reads CASSLGTGSLNIQYF. As DNA, the CDR3 is TGCGCCAGCAGCTTGGGGACAGGGTCCCTGAACATTCAGTACTTC.

The table lists this clonotype with many counts. The chain is built from TRBV28 and TRBJ1-1; D gene unclear. This CDR3 is built from 14 residues. Germline assignment: CDR1 MDHEN and CDR2 SYDVKM. With 2 bases removed from V and 7 bases from J, the gap between germline ends came to 14 bases. This CDR3 is CASSLPYRRVEAFF. The CDR3 nucleotides are TGTGCCAGCAGTTTACCATATAGACGGGTTGAAGCTTTCTTT.

Concerning this clonotype: This sequence may be a read error, since a much larger clone differs from it by one base. The chain recombines TRBV7-9 with TRBJ1-4; D remains ambiguous. The V gene's germline CDR1 is SEHNR and CDR2 FQNEAQ (reference sequence). V was cut by 0 bases and J by 5 bases, with 10 bases left in between. The CDR3 loop spans 15 amino acids. CDR3 amino acids: CASSLAGGANEKLFF. For the CDR3, the DNA is TGTGCCAGCAGCTTAGCCGGAGGAGCGAATGAAAAACTGTTTTTT.

This clonotype was counted a few times. The V call is TRBV7-9, the J call TRBJ2-5, with D perhaps TRBD2 (5 bases). In germline, CDR1 is SEHNR, CDR2 FQNEAQ (reference sequence). CDR3 length equals 15 residues. V was cut by 0 bases and J by 1 base, with 9 bases left in between. CDR3 sequence: CASSLALRAQETQYF. The CDR3 DNA reads as TGTGCCAGCAGCTTAGCTTTGAGGGCCCAAGAGACCCAGTACTTC.

Here the CDR3 DNA reads TGTGCCAGCAGCGGGCCTTCAGTGTACCAAGAGACCCAGTACTTC. Amino acids: CASSGPSVYQETQYF. The chain links TRBV9 to TRBJ2-5; D not certain. The CDR3 runs 15 residues. Trimming stripped 3 bases from V and 0 bases from J, with 12 bases between. Germline CDR1 and CDR2: SGDLS and YYNGEE.

Note on this clonotype: One junction end does not reproduce the germline sequence, and a read error may be involved. This chain joins TRBV19 and TRBJ2-7, with a weak D call TRBD2 (6 bases). This CDR3 is 9 amino acids long. Germline CDR1 and CDR2: LNHDA and SQIVND (reference sequence). CDR3 nucleotide sequence: TGTGCCAGTAGTGGGACTCAGGACTTC. Amino acid sequence: CASSGTQDF.

V gene TRBV20-1 combines with J gene TRBJ2-5; D is unresolved. This CDR3 spans 11 amino acids. Germline CDR1 DFQATT, CDR2 SNEGSKA (reference sequence). Trimming cost V 3 bases and J 3 bases, with 5 bases left between them. The CDR3, as DNA: TGCAGTGCTAGCCAGGAAGAGACCCAGTACTTC. Translation gives CSASQEETQYF.

The chain employs TRBV5-4 and TRBJ2-7; a possible D gene is TRBD2 (5 bases). V lost 1 base to trimming and J lost 5 bases, with 10 bases between them. The CDR3 length is 13 residues. CDR1 and CDR2 (germline): SGHNT, YYREEE (reference sequence). CDR3: CASSLYGIDEQYF. DNA for the CDR3: TGTGCCAGCAGCTTGTACGGGATAGACGAGCAGTACTTC.